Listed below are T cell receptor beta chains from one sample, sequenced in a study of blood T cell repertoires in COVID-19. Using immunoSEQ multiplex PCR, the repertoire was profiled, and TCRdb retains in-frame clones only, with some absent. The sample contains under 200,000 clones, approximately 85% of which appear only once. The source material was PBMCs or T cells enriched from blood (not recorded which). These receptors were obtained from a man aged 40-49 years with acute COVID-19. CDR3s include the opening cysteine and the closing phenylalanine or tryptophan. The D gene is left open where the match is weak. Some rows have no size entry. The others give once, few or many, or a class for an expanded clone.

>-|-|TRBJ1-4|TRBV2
CASVGEVTEKLFF
TGTGCCAGCGTGGGGGAGGTAACCGAAAAACTGTTTTTT
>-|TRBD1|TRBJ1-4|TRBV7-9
CASSPLRTGLNEKLFF
TGTGCCAGCAGCCCTCTACGGACAGGCCTTAATGAAAAACTGTTTTTT
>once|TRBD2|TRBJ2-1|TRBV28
CASSTRFSGRALEQFF
TGTGCCAGCAGTACTCGCTTTAGCGGGAGGGCGCTTGAGCAGTTCTTC
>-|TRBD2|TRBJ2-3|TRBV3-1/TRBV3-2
CASSQGLGGPDTQYF
TGTGCCAGCAGCCAAGGTTTGGGAGGGCCGGATACGCAGTATTTT
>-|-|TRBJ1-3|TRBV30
CAWNQGISGNTIYF
TGTGCCTGGAACCAGGGGATCTCTGGAAACACCATATATTTT
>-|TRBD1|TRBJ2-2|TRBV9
CASSSQDRAGTGELFF
TGTGCCAGCAGCTCACAAGACAGGGCTGGGACCGGGGAGCTGTTTTTT
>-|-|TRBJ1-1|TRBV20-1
CSASRGNTEAFF
TGCAGTGCTAGTCGGGGAAACACTGAAGCTTTCTTT
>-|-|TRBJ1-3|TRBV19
CASSRGDSGNTIYF
TGTGCCAGTAGTCGCGGGGACTCTGGAAACACCATATATTTT
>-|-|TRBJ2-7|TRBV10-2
CASSGHSGTYEQYF
TGCGCCAGCAGCGGGCATAGCGGAACCTACGAGCAGTACTTC
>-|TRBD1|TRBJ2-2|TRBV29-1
CSVAGTDTGELFF
TGCAGCGTCGCCGGGACAGACACCGGGGAGCTGTTTTTT
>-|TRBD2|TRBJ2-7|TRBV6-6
CASSYSGTRTGEQYF
TGTGCCAGCAGTTACTCGGGGACTAGAACAGGCGAGCAGTACTTC
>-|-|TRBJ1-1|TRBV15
CATSSPALRGTEAFF
TGTGCCACCAGCTCCCCGGCGCTTCGGGGCACTGAAGCTTTCTTT
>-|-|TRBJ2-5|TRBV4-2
CASSLEVGASEYQETQYF
TGTGCCAGCAGCCTCGAAGTAGGGGCTAGCGAGTACCAAGAGACCCAGTACTTC
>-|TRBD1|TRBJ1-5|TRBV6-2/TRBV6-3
CASSYWGTGVGNQPQHF
TGTGCCAGCAGTTACTGGGGGACAGGGGTGGGCAATCAGCCCCAGCATTTT
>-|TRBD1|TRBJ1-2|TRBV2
CASRMDRGGYTF
TGTGCCAGCAGGATGGACAGGGGTGGCTACACCTTC
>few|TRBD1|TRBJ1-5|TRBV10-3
CAISSGTVSNQPQHF
TGTGCCATCAGTAGTGGGACAGTCAGCAATCAGCCCCAGCATTTT
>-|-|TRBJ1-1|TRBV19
CASSITGVTEAFF
TGTGCCAGTAGTATCACCGGGGTCACTGAAGCTTTCTTT
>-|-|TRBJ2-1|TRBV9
CASSVDYSSYNEQFF
TGTGCCAGCAGCGTGGACTATTCCTCCTACAATGAGCAGTTCTTC
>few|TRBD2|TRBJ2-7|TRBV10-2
CASSESGLAGAPYEQYF
TGCGCCAGCAGTGAGTCCGGACTAGCGGGAGCGCCCTACGAGCAGTACTTC
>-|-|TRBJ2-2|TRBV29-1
CSVGRTGELFF
TGCAGCGTTGGGAGAACCGGGGAGCTGTTTTTT
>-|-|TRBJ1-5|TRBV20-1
CSAMTGEAQHF
TGCAGTGCTATGACAGGTGAGGCCCAGCATTTT
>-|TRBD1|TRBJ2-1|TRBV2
CASSAPVGQGALEQFF
TGTGCCAGCAGCGCGCCGGTGGGACAGGGGGCTTTGGAGCAGTTCTTC
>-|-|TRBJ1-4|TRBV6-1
CASSESIGGLVGEKLFF
TGTGCCAGCAGTGAAAGTATTGGGGGACTCGTCGGAGAAAAACTGTTTTTT
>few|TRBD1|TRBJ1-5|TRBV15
CATSRDNQGGQPQHF
TGTGCCACCAGCAGAGATAACCAGGGGGGTCAGCCCCAGCATTTT
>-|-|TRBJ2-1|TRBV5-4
CASSILPSSYNEQFF
TGTGCCAGCAGCATCCTACCGAGCTCCTACAATGAGCAGTTCTTC
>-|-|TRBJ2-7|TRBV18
CASSTGQLRYEQYF
TGTGCCAGCTCAACTGGACAGTTAAGGTACGAGCAGTACTTC
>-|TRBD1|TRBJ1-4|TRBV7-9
CASSLVWDRVCFF
TGTGCCAGCAGCTTAGTTTGGGACAGGGTTTGTTTTTTT
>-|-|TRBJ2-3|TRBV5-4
CASSLPGASTDTQYF
TGTGCCAGCAGCTTGCCGGGAGCTAGCACAGATACGCAGTATTTT
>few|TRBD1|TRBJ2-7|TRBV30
CAWSVLGAGGYEQYF
TGTGCCTGGAGTGTATTAGGGGCAGGGGGCTACGAGCAGTACTTC
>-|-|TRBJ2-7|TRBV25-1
CASSEWAGGTYSYEQYF
TGTGCCAGCAGTGAATGGGCAGGGGGGACCTACTCCTACGAGCAGTACTTC
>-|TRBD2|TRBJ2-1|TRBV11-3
CASSLLGGGGSYNEQFF
TGTGCCAGCAGCTTACTGGGGGGGGGAGGCTCCTACAATGAGCAGTTCTTC
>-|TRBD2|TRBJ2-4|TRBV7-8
CASSFGGAAKNIQYF
TGTGCCAGCAGCTTCGGGGGGGCGGCCAAAAACATTCAGTACTTC
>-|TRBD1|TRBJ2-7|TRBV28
CASYLSGIGDRNSYEQYF
TGTGCCAGCTATCTCTCGGGCATCGGGGACAGAAACTCCTACGAGCAGTACTTC
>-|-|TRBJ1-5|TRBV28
CASSLWTPSNQPQHF
TGTGCCAGCAGTTTATGGACTCCTAGCAATCAGCCCCAGCATTTT
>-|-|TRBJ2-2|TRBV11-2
CASSYSLGTGELFF
TGTGCCAGCAGTTATTCTCTAGGCACCGGGGAGCTGTTTTTT
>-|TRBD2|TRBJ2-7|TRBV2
CASTAGGTYEQYF
TGTGCCAGCACGGCGGGAGGCACCTACGAGCAGTACTTC
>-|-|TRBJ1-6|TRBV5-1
CASSFGGNNSPLHF
TGCGCCAGCAGCTTCGGAGGAAATAATTCACCCCTCCACTTT
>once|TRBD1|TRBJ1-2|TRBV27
CASRSAGGLYGYTF
TGTGCCAGCAGATCGGCAGGGGGCCTCTATGGCTACACCTTC
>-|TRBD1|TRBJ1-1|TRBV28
CASSVQGMNTEAFF
TGTGCCAGCAGTGTACAGGGGATGAACACTGAAGCTTTCTTT
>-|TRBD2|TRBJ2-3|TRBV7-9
CASSSGTSGSDTQYF
TGTGCCAGCAGCAGTGGGACTAGCGGGAGTGATACGCAGTATTTT
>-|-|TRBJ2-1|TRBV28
CASRDDSNEQFF
TGTGCCAGCAGGGACGACAGCAATGAGCAGTTCTTC
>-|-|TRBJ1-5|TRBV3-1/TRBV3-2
CASSQGGGSPQHF
TGTGCCAGCAGCCAAGGGGGGGGGAGTCCTCAGCATTTT
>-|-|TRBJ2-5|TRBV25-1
CASSEDPRMGGAQETQYF
TGTGCCAGCAGTGAAGATCCCCGAATGGGGGGGGCGCAGGAGACCCAGTACTTC
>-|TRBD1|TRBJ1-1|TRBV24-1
CATSDWTGIEAFF
TGTGCCACCAGTGATTGGACAGGGATTGAAGCTTTCTTT
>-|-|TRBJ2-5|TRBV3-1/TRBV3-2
CASSYREGGTQYF
TGTGCCAGCAGCTATAGGGAAGGGGGGACCCAGTACTTC
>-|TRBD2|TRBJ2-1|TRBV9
CASSVYGLAVEQFF
TGTGCCAGCAGCGTCTATGGACTAGCGGTAGAGCAGTTCTTC
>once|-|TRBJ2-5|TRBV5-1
CASSFSGEQETQYF
TGCGCCAGCAGCTTCTCGGGGGAGCAAGAGACCCAGTACTTC
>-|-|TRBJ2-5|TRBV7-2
CASSLGPETQYF
TGTGCCAGCAGCTTAGGTCCGGAGACCCAGTACTTC
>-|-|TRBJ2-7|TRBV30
CAWSFLRPPYEQYF
TGTGCCTGGAGTTTTTTGCGGCCCCCCTACGAGCAGTACTTC
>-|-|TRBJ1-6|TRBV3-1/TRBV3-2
CASSQEAGPSNSPLHF
TGTGCCAGCAGCCAAGAGGCGGGACCGAGTAATTCACCCCTCCACTTT
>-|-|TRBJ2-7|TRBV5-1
CASSRTTYEQYF
TGCGCCAGCAGCCGGACTACCTACGAGCAGTACTTC
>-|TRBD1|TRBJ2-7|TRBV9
CASSLSGTGSHEQYF
TGTGCCAGCAGTCTATCCGGGACAGGGTCCCACGAGCAGTACTTC